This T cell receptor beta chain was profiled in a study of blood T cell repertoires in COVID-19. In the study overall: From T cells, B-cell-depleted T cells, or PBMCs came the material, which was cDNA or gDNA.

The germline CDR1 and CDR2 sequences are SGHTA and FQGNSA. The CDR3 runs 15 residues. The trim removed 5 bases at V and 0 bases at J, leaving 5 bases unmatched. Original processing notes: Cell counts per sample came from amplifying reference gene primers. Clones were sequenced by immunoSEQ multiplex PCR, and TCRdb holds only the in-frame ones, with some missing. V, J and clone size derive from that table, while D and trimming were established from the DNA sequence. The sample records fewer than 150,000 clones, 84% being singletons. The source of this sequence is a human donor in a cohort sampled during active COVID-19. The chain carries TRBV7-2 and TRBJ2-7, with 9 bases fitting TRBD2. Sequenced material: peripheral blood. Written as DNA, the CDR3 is TGTGCCAGCAGCGGATTAGCGGGGGCCTCCTACGAGCAGTACTTC. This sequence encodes CASSGLAGASYEQYF.